This TCR beta chain was recorded in a study of cytomegalovirus exposure and HLA in healthy donors. Deletions cut 2 bases from V and 3 bases from J, with 13 bases between. CDR1 is MDHEN and CDR2 is SYDVKM in the germline V gene. The length of the CDR3 is 15 residues. The study ran its PCR with 60 Vbeta and 13 Jbeta primers. Profiled with immunoSEQ multiplex PCR; TCRdb holds only in-frame clones, not every one. The sample includes 130,000 to 150,000 clones. Study-wide results and caveats: Presence/absence analyses treated sequencing depth as roughly uniform across donors. CMV serostatus stood as the only immune exposure information on hand. Reports indicated that the classifier achieved high specificity and sensitivity in diagnosing cytomegalovirus status.

Remarks on this clone: Its antigen is as yet unknown.

The chain recombines TRBV28 with TRBJ1-1, with D perhaps matching TRBD1 (6 bases). The TCR sequence derives from a male donor in good health and CMV-seronegative. The sequenced material came from PBMCs. CDR3 in DNA: TGTGCCAGCAGTTTAATCAGGGGTGTAGACACTGAAGCTTTCTTT. It encodes CASSLIRGVDTEAFF.